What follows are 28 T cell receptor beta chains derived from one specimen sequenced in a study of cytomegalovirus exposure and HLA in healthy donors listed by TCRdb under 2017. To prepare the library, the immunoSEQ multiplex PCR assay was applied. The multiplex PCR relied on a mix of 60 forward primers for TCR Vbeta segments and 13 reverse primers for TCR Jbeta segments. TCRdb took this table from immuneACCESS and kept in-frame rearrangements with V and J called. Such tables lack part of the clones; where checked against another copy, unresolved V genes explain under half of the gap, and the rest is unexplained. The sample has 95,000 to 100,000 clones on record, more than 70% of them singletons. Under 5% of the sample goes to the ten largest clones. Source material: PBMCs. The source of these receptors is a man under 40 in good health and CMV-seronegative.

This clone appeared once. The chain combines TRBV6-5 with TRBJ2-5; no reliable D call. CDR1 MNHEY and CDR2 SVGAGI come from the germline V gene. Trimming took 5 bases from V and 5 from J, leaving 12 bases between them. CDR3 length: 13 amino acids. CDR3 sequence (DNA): TGTGCCAGCAGTCCACCAGGAACGGAGACCCAGTACTTC. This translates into CASSPPGTETQYF.

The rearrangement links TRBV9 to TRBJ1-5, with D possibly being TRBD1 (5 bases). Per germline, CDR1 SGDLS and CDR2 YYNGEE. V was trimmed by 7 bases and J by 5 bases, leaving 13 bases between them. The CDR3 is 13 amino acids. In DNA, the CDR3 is TGTGCCAGCTCCAGGGTCATCGATCAGCCCCAGCATTTT. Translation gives CASSRVIDQPQHF.

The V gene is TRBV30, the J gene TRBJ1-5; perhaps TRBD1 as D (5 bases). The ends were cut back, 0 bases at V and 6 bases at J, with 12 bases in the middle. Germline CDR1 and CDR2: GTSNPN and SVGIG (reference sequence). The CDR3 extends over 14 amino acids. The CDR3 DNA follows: TGTGCCTGGAGTGTGTCCGGGGGTGGTCAGCCCCAGCATTTT. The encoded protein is CAWSVSGGGQPQHF. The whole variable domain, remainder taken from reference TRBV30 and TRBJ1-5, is SQTIHQWPATLVQPVGSPLSLECTVEGTSNPNLYWYRQAAGRGLQLLFYSVGIGQISSEVPQNLSASRPQDRQFILSSKKLLLSDSGFYLCAWSVSGGGQPQHFGDGTRLSIL.

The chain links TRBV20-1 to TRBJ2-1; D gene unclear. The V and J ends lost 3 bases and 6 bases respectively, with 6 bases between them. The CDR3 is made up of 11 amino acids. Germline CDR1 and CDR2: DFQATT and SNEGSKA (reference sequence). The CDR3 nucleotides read TGCAGTGCTAGCAAATTCAATGAGCAGTTCTTC. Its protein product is CSASKFNEQFF.

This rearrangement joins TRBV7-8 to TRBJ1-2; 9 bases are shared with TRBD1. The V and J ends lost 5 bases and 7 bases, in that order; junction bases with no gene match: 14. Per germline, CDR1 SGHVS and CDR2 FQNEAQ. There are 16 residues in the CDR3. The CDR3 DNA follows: TGTGCCAGCAGCGGTACAGGGGGCGCAGCTGGTTTTGGCTACACCTTC. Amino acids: CASSGTGGAAGFGYTF.

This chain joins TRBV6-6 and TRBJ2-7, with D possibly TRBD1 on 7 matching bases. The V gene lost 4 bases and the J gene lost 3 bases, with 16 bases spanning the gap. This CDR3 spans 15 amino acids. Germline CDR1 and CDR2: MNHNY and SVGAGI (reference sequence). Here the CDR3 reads CASSSARDRGYEQYF. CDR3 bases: TGTGCCAGCAGTTCCGCGCGGGACAGAGGCTACGAGCAGTACTTC.

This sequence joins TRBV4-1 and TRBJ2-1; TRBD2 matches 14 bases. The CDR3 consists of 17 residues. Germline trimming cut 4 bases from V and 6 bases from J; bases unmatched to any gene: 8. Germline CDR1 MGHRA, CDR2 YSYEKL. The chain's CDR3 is CASSPRLAGGHINEQFF. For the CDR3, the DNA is TGCGCCAGCAGCCCAAGACTAGCGGGGGGGCATATCAATGAGCAGTTCTTC.

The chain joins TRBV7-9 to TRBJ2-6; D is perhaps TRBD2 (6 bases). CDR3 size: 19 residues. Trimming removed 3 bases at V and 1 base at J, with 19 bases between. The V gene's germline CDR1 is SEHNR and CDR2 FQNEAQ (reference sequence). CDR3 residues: CASSFVGSGRSSGANVLTF. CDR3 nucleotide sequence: TGTGCCAGCAGCTTCGTAGGTAGCGGTAGGAGTTCTGGGGCCAACGTCCTGACTTTC.

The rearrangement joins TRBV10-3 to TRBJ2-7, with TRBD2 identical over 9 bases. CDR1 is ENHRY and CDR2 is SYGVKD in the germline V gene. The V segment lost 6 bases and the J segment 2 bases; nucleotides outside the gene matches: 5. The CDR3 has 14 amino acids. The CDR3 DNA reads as TGTGCCATCAGCGTGACTAGCGGTACCTACGAGCAGTACTTC. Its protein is CAISVTSGTYEQYF.

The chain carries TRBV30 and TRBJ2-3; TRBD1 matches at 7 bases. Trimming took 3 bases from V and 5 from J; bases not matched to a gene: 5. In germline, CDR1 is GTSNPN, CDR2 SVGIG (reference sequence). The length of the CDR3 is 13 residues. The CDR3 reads CAWSKTGLDTQYF. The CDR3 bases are TGTGCCTGGAGCAAGACAGGGTTAGATACGCAGTATTTT.

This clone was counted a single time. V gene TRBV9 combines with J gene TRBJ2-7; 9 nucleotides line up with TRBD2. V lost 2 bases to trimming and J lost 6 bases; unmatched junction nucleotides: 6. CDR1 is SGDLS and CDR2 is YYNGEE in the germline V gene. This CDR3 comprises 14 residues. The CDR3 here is CASSVTSGLGEQYF. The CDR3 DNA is TGTGCCAGCAGCGTGACTAGCGGATTAGGCGAGCAGTACTTC.

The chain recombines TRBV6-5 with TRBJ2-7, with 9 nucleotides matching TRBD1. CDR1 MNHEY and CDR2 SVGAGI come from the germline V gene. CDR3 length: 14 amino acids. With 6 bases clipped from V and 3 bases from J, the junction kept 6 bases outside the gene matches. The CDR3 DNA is TGTGCCAGCAGGCGGGGACAGGGACGCTACGAGCAGTACTTC. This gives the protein CASRRGQGRYEQYF.

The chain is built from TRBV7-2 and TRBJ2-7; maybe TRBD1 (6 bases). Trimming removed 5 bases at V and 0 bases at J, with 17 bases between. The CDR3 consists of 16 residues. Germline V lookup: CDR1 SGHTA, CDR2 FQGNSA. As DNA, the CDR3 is TGTGCCAGCAGCGCCTATGCGGACAGCAGCTCCTACGAGCAGTACTTC. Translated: CASSAYADSSSYEQYF.

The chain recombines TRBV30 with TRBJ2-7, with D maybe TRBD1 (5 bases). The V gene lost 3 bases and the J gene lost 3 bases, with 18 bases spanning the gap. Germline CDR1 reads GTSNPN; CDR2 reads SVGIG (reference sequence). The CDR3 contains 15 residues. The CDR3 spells CAWSPEWQGIYEQYF. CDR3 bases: TGTGCCTGGAGCCCTGAGTGGCAGGGAATCTACGAGCAGTACTTC.

CDR3 bases: TGTGCCAGCAGCCCGACTAGCGGGGCAACAGATACGCAGTATTTT. Its translation: CASSPTSGATDTQYF. The chain combines TRBV7-9 with TRBJ2-3, with TRBD2 identical over 11 bases. This CDR3 is built from 15 residues. Germline V gives CDR1 SEHNR, CDR2 FQNEAQ (reference sequence). V lost 5 bases and J lost 3; bases outside the gene matches: 4.

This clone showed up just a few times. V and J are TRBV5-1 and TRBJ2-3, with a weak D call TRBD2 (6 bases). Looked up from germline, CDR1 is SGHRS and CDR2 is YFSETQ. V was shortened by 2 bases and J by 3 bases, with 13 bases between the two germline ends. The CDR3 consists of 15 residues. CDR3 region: CASSFLQRVTDTQYF. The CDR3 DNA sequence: TGCGCCAGCAGCTTTCTGCAGCGGGTAACAGATACGCAGTATTTT.

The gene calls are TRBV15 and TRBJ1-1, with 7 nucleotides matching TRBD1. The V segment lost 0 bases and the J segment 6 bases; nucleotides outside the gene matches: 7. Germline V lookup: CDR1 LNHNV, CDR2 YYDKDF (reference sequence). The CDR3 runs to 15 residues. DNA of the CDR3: TGTGCCACCAGCAGAGATGTGGGACAGAGGGCTGAAGCTTTCTTT. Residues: CATSRDVGQRAEAFF. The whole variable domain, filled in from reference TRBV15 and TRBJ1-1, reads DAMVIQNPRYQVTQFGKPVTLSCSQTLNHNVMYWYQQKSSQAPKLLFHYYDKDFNNEADTPDNFQSRRPNTSFCFLDIRSPGLGDTAMYLCATSRDVGQRAEAFFGQGTRLTVV.

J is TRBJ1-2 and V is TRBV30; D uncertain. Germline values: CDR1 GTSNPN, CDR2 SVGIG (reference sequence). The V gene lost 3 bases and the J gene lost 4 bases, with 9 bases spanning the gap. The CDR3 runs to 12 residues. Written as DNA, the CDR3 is TGTGCCTGGAGGGGAAGCGGCTATGGCTACACCTTC. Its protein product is CAWRGSGYGYTF.

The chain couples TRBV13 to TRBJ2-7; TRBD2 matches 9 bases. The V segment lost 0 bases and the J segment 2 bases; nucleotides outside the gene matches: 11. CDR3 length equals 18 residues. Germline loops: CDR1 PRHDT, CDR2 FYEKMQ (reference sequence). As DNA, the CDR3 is TGTGCCAGCAGCTTAGGCAGCCTCCTAGCGGGAATTACCTACGAGCAGTACTTC. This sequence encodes CASSLGSLLAGITYEQYF.

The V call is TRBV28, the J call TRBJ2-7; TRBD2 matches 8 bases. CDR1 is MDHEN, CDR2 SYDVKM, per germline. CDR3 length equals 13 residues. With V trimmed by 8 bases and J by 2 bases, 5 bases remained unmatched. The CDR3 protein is CASHAGGAYEQYF. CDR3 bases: TGTGCCAGCCATGCGGGGGGAGCCTACGAGCAGTACTTC.

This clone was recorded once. CDR3 region: CATSTRPGRGLPSSYNEQFF. The CDR3, as DNA: TGTGCCACCAGCACCCGGCCAGGCAGGGGCCTCCCAAGCTCCTACAATGAGCAGTTCTTC. The chain combines TRBV15 with TRBJ2-1; a possible D gene is TRBD1 (6 bases). Germline CDR1 reads LNHNV; CDR2 reads YYDKDF (reference sequence). The CDR3 is 20 residues long. V was cut by 4 bases and J by 0 bases, with 25 bases left in between.

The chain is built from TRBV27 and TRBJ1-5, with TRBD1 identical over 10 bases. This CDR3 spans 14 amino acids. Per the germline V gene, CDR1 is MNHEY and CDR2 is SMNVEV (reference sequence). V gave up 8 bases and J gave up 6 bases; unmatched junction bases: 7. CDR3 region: CASPPDRGRQPQHF. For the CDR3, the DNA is TGTGCCAGCCCACCTGACAGGGGGCGTCAGCCCCAGCATTTT.

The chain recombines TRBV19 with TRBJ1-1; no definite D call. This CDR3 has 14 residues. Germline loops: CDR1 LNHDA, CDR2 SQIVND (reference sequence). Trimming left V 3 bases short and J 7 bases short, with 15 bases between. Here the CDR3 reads CASSIQVPILEAFF. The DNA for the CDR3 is TGTGCCAGTAGTATTCAGGTACCGATACTTGAAGCTTTCTTT.

CDR3 DNA: TGCGCCAGCAGCCAGTGGACAGGGGCTAACTATGGCTACACCTTC. Translated: CASSQWTGANYGYTF. The rearrangement links TRBV5-1 to TRBJ1-2; the match to TRBD1 covers 9 bases. Germline trimming cut 4 bases from V and 0 bases from J; bases unmatched to any gene: 4. This CDR3 region has 15 residues. Germline assignment: CDR1 SGHRS and CDR2 YFSETQ.

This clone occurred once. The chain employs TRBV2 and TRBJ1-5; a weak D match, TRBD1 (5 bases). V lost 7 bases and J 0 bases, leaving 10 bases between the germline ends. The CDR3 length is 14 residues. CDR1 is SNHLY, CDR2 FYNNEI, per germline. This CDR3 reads CASTPQVSNQPQHF. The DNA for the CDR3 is TGTGCCAGCACGCCACAGGTTAGCAATCAGCCCCAGCATTTT.

CDR3: CASSNPRGHTF. In DNA form, the CDR3 reads TGTGCCAGTAGTAACCCCAGGGGGCACACCTTC. This rearrangement joins TRBV19 to TRBJ1-2; 8 bases line up with TRBD1. The germline V gene encodes CDR1 LNHDA and CDR2 SQIVND (reference sequence). CDR3 length: 11 residues. The V gene end was trimmed by 4 bases and the J gene end by 12 bases; junction bases not matched to a gene: 4. Combining the CDR3 with reference TRBV19 and TRBJ1-2 gives the whole variable domain DGGITQSPKYLFRKEGQNVTLSCEQNLNHDAMYWYRQDPGQGLRLIYYSQIVNDFQKGDIAEGYSVSREKKESFPLTVTSAQKNPTAFYLCASSNPRGHTFGSGTRLTVV.

The CDR3, as DNA: TGCAGCGTTAAGGGGGTTGTCGTGGACGAGCAGTACTTC. Protein: CSVKGVVVDEQYF. J is TRBJ2-7 and V is TRBV29-1, with a possible D match to TRBD1 (6 bases). This CDR3 region has 13 residues. The germline V gene encodes CDR1 SQVTM and CDR2 ANQGSEA. V lost 5 bases and J lost 5, with 16 bases in between.

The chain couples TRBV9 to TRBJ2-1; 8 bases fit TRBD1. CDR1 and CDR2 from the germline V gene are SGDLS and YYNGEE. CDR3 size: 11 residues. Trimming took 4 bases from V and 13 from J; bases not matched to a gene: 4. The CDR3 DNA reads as TGTGCCAGCAGCCCAGGGGGCATTCAGTTCTTC. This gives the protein CASSPGGIQFF.